This T cell receptor beta chain comes out of a study of T-cell memory formation after mild COVID-19. About the research overall: Largely donor-specific TCR clusters were found.

This clonotype was counted at least ten times. The antigen remains undetermined. Findings and limits, study-wide: Later expanders leaned CD4+, whereas day 15 to 85 contracting clones were balanced CD4/CD8.

TCRdb redid the calling of the 5' RACE reads with MiXCR, one entry per CDR3 protein. The data show about 130,000 distinct CDR3 sequences, about 5.9% seen once. This CDR3 contains 14 residues. V was clipped by 3 bases and J by 0 bases, with 8 bases between them. The clonotype originates from an adult woman who had mild COVID-19 (a few samples of this study predate the infection). Cell type and time point are not known. The rearrangement joins TRBV12-3 or TRBV12-4 to TRBJ1-1; the D gene is possibly TRBD1 (6 bases). Sequencing was carried out using PBMCs or a T cell subset sorted from them (not recorded which). As DNA, the CDR3 is TGTGCCAGCAGTTTCCAGGGGATGAACACTGAAGCTTTCTTT. Translated: CASSFQGMNTEAFF.